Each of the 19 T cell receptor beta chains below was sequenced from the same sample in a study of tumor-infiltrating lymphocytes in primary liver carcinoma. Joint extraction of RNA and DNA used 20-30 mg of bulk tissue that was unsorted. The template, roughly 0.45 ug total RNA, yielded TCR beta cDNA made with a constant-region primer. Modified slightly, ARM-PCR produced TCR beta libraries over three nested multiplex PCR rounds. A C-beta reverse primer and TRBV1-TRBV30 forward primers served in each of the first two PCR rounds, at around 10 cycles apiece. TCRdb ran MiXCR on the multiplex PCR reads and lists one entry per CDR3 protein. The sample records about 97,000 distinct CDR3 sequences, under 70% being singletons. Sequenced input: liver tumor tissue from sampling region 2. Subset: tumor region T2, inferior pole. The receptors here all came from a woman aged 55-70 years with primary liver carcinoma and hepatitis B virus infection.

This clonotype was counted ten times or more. The CDR3 loop reads CASSYGRDTHTDTQYF. CDR3 DNA: TGTGCCAGCAGTTACGGTCGGGACACGCACACAGATACGCAGTATTTT. The J gene is TRBJ2-3, the V gene TRBV6-5, with TRBD1 as a possible D gene (6 bases). V was pared by 2 bases and J by 2 bases, with 14 bases between. CDR1 MNHEY and CDR2 SVGAGI come from the germline V gene. The CDR3 spans 16 residues.

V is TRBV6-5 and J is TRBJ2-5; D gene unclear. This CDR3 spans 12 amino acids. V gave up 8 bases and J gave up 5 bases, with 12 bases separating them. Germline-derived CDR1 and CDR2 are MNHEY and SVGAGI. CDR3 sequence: CASGSYGETQYF. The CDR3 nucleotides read TGTGCCAGCGGTTCCTATGGGGAGACCCAGTACTTC.

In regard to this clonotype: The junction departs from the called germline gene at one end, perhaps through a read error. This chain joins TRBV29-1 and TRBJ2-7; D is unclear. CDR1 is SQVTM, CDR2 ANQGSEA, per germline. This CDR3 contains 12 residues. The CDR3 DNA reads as TGCAGCATTGAAGGGTCCTTTGGCGAACATTACTTC. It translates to CSIEGSFGEHYF.

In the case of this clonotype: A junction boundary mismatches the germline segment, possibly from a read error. The chain's CDR3 is CGNSLEGSGSYEQYF. In DNA form, the CDR3 reads TGCGGCAACAGCTTAGAGGGTAGCGGGAGTTACGAGCAGTACTTC. The rearrangement uses TRBV11-3 and TRBJ2-7, with 9 bases that match TRBD2. Germline assignment: CDR1 SGHNT and CDR2 YENEEA. The CDR3 length is 15 residues.

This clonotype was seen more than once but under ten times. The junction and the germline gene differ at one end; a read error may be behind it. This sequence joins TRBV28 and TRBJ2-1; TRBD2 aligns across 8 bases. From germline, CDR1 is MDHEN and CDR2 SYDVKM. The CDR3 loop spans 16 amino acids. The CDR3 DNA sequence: TGTGCTAGCAGTCGAATAGCGGGGAGCTCCTACAATGAGGAGTTCTTC. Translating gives CASSRIAGSSYNEEFF. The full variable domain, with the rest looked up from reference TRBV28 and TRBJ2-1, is DVKVTQSSRYLVKRTGEKVFLECVQDMDHENMFWYRQDPGLGLRLIYFSYDVKMKEKGDIPEGYSVSREKKERFSLILESASTNQTSMYLCASSRIAGSSYNEEFFGPGTRLTVL.

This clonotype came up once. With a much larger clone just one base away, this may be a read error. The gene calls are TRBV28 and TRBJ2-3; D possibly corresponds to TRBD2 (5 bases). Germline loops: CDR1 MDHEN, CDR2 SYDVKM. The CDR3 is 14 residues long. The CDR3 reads CTSTRGISTDTQYF. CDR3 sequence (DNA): TGTACCAGCACCCGGGGAATTAGCACAGATACGCAGTATTTT.

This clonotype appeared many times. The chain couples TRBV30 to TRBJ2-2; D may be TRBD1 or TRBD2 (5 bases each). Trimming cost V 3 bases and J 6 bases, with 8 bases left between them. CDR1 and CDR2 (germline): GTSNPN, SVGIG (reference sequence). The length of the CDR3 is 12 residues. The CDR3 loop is CAWRRDAGELFF. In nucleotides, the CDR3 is TGTGCCTGGAGGAGGGACGCCGGGGAGCTGTTTTTT.

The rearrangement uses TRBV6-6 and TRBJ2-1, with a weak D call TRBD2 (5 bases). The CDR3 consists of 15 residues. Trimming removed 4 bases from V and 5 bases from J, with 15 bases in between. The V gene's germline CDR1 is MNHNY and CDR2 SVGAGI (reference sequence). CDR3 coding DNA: TGTGCCAGCAGTTCACTCGGGAATAGCGACAATGAGCAGTTCTTC. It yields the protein CASSSLGNSDNEQFF.

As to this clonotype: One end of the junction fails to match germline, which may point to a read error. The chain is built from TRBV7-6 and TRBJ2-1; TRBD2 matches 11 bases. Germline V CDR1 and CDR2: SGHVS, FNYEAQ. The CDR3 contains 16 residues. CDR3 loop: CASCRAGTSGDNVQFF. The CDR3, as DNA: TGTGCCAGCTGCCGTGCGGGGACTAGCGGTGACAATGTGCAGTTCTTC.

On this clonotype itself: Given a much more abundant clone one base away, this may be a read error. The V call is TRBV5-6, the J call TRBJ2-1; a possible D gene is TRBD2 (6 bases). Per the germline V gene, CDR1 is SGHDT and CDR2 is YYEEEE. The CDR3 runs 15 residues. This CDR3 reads CTSSLIGSPVNEQFF. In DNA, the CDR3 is TGTACCAGCAGCTTAATCGGGAGTCCGGTTAATGAGCAGTTCTTC.

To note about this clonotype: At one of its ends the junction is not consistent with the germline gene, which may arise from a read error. This CDR3 is CSIQGVSSGADVLTF. The CDR3 DNA is TGCAGCATCCAAGGGGTTAGCAGTGGGGCCGACGTCCTGACTTTC. V and J are TRBV29-1 and TRBJ2-6; possibly TRBD1 for D (5 bases). The CDR3 runs 15 residues. Germline loops: CDR1 SQVTM, CDR2 ANQGSEA.

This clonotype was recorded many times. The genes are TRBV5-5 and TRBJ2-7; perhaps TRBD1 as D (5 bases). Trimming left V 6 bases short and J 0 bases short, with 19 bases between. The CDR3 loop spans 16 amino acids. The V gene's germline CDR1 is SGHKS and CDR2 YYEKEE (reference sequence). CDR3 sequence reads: CASTLTGSALSYEQYF. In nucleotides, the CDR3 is TGTGCCAGCACCCTAACAGGTTCAGCGCTCTCCTACGAGCAGTACTTC. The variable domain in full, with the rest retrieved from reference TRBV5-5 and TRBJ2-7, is DAGVTQSPTHLIKTRGQQVTLRCSPISGHKSVSWYQQVLGQGPQFIFQYYEKEERGRGNFPDRFSARQFPNYSSELNVNALLLGDSALYLCASTLTGSALSYEQYFGPGTRLTVT.

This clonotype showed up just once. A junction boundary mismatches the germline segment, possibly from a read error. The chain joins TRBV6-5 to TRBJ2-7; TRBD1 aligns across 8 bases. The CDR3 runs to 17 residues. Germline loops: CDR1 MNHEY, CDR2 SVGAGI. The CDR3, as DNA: TGTGCCGGCAGACCCGGACAGGGAGAAGGGCCAAGCTACGAGCAGTACTTC. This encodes CAGRPGQGEGPSYEQYF.

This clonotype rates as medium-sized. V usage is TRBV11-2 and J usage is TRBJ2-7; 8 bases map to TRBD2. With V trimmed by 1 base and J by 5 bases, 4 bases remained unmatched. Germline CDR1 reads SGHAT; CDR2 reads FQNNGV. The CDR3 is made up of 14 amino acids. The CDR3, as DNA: TGTGCCAGCAGCTTAGTTCGACTAGCGCACGAGCAGTACTTC. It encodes CASSLVRLAHEQYF.

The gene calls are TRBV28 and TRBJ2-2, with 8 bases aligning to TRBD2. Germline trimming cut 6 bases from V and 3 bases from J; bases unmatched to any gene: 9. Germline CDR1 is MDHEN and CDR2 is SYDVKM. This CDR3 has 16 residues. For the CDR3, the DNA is TGTGCCAGCAGCGACAAGCGGGAGACGTACACCGGGGAGCTGTTTTTT. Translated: CASSDKRETYTGELFF.

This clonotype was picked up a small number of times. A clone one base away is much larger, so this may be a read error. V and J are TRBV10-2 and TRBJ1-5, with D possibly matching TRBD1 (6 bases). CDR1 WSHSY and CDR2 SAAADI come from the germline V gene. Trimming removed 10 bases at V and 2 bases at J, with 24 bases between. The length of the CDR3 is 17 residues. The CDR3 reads CANTGGLLARGNQPQHF. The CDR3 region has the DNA TGCGCCAACACCGGGGGGCTCCTGGCGCGAGGCAATCAGCCCCAGCATTTT.

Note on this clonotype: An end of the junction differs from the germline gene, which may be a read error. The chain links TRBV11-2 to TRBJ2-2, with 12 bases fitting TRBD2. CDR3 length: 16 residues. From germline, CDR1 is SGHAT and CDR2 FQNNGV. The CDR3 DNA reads TGTACCAGCAGCTTCCGACTAGCGGGAGATGCGAGGGAGCTGCTTTTT. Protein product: CTSSFRLAGDARELLF.

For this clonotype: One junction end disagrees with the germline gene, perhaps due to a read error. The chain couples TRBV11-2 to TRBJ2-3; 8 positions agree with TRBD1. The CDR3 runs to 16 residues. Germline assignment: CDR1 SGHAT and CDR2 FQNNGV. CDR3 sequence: CGSSSTRVQGADTQYF. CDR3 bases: TGTGGCAGCAGCTCAACCCGCGTACAGGGGGCAGATACGCAGTATTTT. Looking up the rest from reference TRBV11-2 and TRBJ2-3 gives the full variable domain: EAGVAQSPRYKIIEKRQSVAFWCNPISGHATLYWYQQILGQGPKLLIQFQNNGVVDDSQLPKDRFSAERLKGVDSTLKIQPAKLEDSAVYLCGSSSTRVQGADTQYFGPGTRLTVL.

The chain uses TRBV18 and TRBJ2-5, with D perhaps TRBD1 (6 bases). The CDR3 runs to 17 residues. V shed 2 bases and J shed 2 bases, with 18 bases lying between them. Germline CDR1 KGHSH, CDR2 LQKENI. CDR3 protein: CASSPSRSRGYQETQYF. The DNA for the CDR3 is TGTGCCAGCTCACCATCGCGGAGCAGGGGATATCAAGAGACCCAGTACTTC.